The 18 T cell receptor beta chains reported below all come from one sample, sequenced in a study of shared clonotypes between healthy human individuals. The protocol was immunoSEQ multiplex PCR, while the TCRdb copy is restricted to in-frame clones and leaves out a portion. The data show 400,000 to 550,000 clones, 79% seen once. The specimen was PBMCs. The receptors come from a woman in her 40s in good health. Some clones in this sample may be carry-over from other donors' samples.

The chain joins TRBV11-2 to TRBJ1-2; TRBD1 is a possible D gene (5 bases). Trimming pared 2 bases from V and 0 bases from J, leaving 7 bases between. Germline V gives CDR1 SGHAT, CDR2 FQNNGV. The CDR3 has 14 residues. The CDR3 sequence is CASSLQGPNYGYTF. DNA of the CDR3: TGTGCCAGCAGCTTACAGGGCCCTAACTATGGCTACACCTTC. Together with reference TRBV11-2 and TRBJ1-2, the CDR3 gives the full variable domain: EAGVAQSPRYKIIEKRQSVAFWCNPISGHATLYWYQQILGQGPKLLIQFQNNGVVDDSQLPKDRFSAERLKGVDSTLKIQPAKLEDSAVYLCASSLQGPNYGYTFGSGTRLTVV.

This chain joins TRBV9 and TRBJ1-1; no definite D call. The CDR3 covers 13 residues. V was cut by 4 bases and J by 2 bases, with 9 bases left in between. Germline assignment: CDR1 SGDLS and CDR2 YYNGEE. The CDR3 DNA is TGTGCCAGCAGCTTACAAAAAAACACTGAAGCTTTCTTT. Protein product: CASSLQKNTEAFF.

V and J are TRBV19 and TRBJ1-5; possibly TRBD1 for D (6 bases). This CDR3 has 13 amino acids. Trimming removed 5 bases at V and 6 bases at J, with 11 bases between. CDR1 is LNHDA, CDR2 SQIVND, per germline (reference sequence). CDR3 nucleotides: TGTGCCAGTAGTGGGGGGCTTGCTCAGCCCCAGCATTTT. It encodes CASSGGLAQPQHF.

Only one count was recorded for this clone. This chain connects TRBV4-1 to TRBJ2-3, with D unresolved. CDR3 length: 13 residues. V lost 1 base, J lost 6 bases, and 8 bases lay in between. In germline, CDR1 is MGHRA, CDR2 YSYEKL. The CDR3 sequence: CASSQAAFDTQYF. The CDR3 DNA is TGCGCCAGCAGCCAAGCTGCGTTCGATACGCAGTATTTT.

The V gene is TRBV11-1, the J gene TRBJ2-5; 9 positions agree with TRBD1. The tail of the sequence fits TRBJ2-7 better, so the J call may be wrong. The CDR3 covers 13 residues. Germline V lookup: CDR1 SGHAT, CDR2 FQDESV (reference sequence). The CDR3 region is CASSPGTGYEQYF. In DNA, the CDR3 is TGTGCCAGCAGTCCCGGGACAGGGTACGAGCAGTACTTC.

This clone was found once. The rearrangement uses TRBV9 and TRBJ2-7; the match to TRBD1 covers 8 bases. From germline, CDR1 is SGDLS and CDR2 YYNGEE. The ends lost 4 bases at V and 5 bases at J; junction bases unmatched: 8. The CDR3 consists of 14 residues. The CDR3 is CASSRDRLINEQYF. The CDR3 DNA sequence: TGTGCCAGCAGCCGGGACAGGCTAATCAACGAGCAGTACTTC. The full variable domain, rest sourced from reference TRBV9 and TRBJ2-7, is DSGVTQTPKHLITATGQRVTLRCSPRSGDLSVYWYQQSLDQGLQFLIQYYNGEERAKGNILERFSAQQFPDLHSELNLSSLELGDSALYFCASSRDRLINEQYFGPGTRLTVT.

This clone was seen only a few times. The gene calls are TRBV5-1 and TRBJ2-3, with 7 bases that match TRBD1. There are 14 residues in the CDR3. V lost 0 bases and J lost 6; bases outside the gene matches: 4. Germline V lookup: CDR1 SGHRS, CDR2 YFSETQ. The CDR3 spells CASSLEGASDTQYF. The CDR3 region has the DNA TGCGCCAGCAGCTTGGAGGGGGCCTCGGATACGCAGTATTTT.

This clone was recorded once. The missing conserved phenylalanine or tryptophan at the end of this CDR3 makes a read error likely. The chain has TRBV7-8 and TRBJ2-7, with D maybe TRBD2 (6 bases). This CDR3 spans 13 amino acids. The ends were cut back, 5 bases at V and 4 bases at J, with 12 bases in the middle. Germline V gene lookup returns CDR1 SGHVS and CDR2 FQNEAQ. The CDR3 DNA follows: TGTGCCAGCAGCCGGGACTGGGGATACGAGCAGTACTCC. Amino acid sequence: CASSRDWGYEQYS.

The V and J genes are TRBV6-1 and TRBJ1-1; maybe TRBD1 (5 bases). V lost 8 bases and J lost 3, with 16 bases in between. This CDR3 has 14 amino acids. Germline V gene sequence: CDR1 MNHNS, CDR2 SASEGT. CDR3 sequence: CASSKEGPDTEAFF. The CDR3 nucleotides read TGTGCCAGCTCTAAAGAGGGGCCTGACACTGAAGCTTTCTTT.

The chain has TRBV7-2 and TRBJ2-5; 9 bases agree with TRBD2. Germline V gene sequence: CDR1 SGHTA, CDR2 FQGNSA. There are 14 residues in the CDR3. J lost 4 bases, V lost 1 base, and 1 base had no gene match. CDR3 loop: CASSLGGRGETQYF. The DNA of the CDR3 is TGTGCCAGCAGCTTAGGCGGGAGGGGAGAGACCCAGTACTTC.

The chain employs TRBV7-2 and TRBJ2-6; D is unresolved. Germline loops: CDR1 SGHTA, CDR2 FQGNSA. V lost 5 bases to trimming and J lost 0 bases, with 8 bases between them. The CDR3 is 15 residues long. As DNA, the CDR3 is TGTGCCAGCAGCCCCGGCCGCTCTGGGGCCAACGTCCTGACTTTC. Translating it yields CASSPGRSGANVLTF.

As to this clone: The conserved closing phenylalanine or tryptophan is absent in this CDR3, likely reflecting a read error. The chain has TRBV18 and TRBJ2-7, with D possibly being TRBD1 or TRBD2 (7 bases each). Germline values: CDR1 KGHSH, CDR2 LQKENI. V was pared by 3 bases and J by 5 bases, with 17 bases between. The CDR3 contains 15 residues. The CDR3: CASSPRGEGLDEQYS. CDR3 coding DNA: TGTGCCAGCTCACCCAGGGGGGAGGGGCTGGACGAGCAGTACTCC.

The CDR3 DNA follows: TGTGCCAGCAGCTTAGCTAGCGGTAGCTCCTACAATGAGCAGTTCTTC. Translation gives CASSLASGSSYNEQFF. This chain uses TRBV11-3 with TRBJ2-1, with TRBD2 identical over 7 bases. The germline CDR1 and CDR2 sequences are SGHNT and YENEEA. J was trimmed by 0 bases and V by 1 base; bases with no gene match: 3. There are 16 residues in the CDR3.

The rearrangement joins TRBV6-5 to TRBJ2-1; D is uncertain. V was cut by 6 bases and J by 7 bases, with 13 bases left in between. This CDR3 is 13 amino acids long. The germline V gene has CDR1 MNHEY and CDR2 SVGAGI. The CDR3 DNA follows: TGTGCCAGCAGGGGGTCCTATCGGAATGAGCAGTTCTTC. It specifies CASRGSYRNEQFF.

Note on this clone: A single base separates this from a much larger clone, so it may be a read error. In nucleotides, the CDR3 is TGTGCCAGCAGTTTATTGCAGCGGGAGAGGGAGACCCAGTACTTC. Its translation: CASSLLQRERETQYF. This chain joins TRBV28 and TRBJ2-5; 8 bases align to TRBD2. The V and J ends lost 1 base and 5 bases, in that order; junction bases with no gene match: 6. The CDR3 spans 15 residues. Germline V gives CDR1 MDHEN, CDR2 SYDVKM.

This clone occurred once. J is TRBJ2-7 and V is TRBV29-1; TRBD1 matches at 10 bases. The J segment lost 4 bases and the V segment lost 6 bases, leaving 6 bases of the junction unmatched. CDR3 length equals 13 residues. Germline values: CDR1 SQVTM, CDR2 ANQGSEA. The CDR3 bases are TGCAGCGTGGCGACAGGGGGCAGGTACGAGCAGTACTTC. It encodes CSVATGGRYEQYF.

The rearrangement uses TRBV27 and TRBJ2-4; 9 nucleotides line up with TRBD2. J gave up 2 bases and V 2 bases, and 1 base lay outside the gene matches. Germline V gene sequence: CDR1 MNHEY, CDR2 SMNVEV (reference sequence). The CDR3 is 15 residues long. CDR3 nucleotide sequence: TGTGCCAGCAGTTTAGCGGGAGGGACCAAAAACATTCAGTACTTC. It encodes CASSLAGGTKNIQYF.

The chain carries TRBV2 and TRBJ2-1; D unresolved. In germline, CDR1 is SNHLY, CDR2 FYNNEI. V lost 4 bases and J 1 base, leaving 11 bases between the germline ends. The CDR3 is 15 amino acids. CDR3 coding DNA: TGTGCCAGCAGTGTTTCTCTACTATCCTACAATGAGCAGTTCTTC. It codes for CASSVSLLSYNEQFF.